The sequence of this T cell receptor (beta chain) was determined in a study of cytomegalovirus exposure and HLA in healthy donors. Study findings and constraints: Some public TCRs appeared in many individuals, while most sequences were rare. The study flagged roughly 150 TCR beta chains as cytomegalovirus-associated.

The study drew the donors from its approximately 110-subject validation cohort, separate from the approximately 700-subject first cohort. Germline-derived CDR1 and CDR2 are MNHEY and SMNVEV (reference sequence). With 6 bases clipped from V and 5 bases from J, the junction kept 18 bases outside the gene matches. The CDR3 has 17 amino acids. Data came from immunoSEQ multiplex PCR; TCRdb stores just in-frame clones and leaves some out. The table includes approximately 140,000 clones, around 88% detected once. Of note for this clone: Its matching antigen is unknown.

Sequences were obtained from PBMCs. The V call is TRBV27, the J call TRBJ2-5, with 7 nucleotides matching TRBD2. The source of this sequence is a woman in her late teens or twenties in good health and CMV-seropositive. The chain's CDR3 is CASSTDGRAGSAETQYF. The CDR3 DNA reads TGTGCCAGCAGCACCGATGGGAGGGCGGGATCCGCGGAGACCCAGTACTTC.